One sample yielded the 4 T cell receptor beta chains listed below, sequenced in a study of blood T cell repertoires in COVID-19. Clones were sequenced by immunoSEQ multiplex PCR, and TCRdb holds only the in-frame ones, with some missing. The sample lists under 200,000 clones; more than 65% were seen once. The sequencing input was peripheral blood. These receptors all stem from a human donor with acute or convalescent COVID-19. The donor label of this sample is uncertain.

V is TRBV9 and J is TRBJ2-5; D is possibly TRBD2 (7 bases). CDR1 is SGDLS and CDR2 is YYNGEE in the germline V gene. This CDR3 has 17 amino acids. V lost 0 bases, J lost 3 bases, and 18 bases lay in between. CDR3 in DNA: TGTGCCAGCAGCGTAGATGTGACGGGGGGCCCGAAAGAGACCCAGTACTTC. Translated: CASSVDVTGGPKETQYF.

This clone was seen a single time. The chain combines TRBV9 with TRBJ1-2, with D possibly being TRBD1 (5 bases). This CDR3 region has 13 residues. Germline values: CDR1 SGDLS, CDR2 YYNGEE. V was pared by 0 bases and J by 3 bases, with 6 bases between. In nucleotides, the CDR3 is TGTGCCAGCAGCGTAGGGGGGGACTATGGCTACACCTTC. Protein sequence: CASSVGGDYGYTF.

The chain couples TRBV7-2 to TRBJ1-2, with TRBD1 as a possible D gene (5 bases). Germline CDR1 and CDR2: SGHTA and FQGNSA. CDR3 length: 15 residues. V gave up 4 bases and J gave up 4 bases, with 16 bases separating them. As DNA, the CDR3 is TGTGCCAGCAGCTCCCGGACCGGGGGGGTCTATGGCTACACCTTC. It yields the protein CASSSRTGGVYGYTF.

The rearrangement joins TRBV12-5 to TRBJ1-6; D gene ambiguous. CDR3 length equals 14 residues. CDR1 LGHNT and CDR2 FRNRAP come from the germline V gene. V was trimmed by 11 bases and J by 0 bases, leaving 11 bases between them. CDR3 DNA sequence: TGTGCTCATACCTTGAGCTCCTATAATTCACCCCTCCACTTT. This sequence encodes CAHTLSSYNSPLHF.